This TCR beta chain was profiled in a study of blood T cell repertoires in COVID-19. Profiling relied on immunoSEQ multiplex PCR, and the TCRdb table lists in-frame clones only, not all of them. The sample has roughly 250,000 clones; roughly 85% are singletons. The sequenced sample was peripheral blood. The sequence came from a man in his forties or fifties with acute or convalescent COVID-19.

The DNA of the CDR3 is TGCAGTGCTAGTGTTAACTCCTACAATGAGCAGTTCTTC. This encodes CSASVNSYNEQFF. The J gene is TRBJ2-1, the V gene TRBV20-1; D ambiguous. CDR3 size: 13 residues. CDR1 DFQATT and CDR2 SNEGSKA come from the germline V gene (reference sequence). The germline V and J ends were trimmed by 3 bases and 0 bases, with 6 bases remaining between them.